This is a list of T cell receptor beta chains from one sample in a study of identifying expanded T cells in peripheral blood. The data were produced by immunoSEQ multiplex PCR, yet TCRdb's version contains in-frame clones alone and is incomplete. The top ten clones hold less than 9.5% of a sample with 84,000 or so clones, approximately 90% of them seen once. The source material was blood. The origin of the receptors is a person between 18 and 75 years old in good health. CDR3s include the opening cysteine and the closing phenylalanine or tryptophan. A D gene is named only where the DNA matches it firmly. Some rows mark clone size as missing; the rest say once, few, many or name a class of expanded clone.

v_gene,d_gene,j_gene,abundance,CDR3aa,CDR3nt
TRBV5-1,NA,TRBJ2-2,NA,CASSARDPTGELFF,TGCGCCAGCAGCGCCCGGGACCCCACCGGGGAGCTGTTTTTT
TRBV2,NA,TRBJ1-1,NA,CASRIYGPAFF,TGTGCCAGCAGGATCTATGGACCCGCTTTCTTT
TRBV4-3,NA,TRBJ2-7,NA,CASSQGRGSYEQYF,TGCGCCAGCAGCCAAGGGCGAGGGTCCTACGAGCAGTACTTC
TRBV19,TRBD1,TRBJ1-4,NA,CASSPRDRALREKLFF,TGTGCCAGTAGTCCTCGGGACAGGGCTCTAAGAGAAAAACTGTTTTTT
TRBV19,NA,TRBJ1-5,once,CASSGGELNQPQHF,TGTGCCAGTAGCGGAGGGGAACTCAATCAGCCCCAGCATTTT
TRBV6-5,NA,TRBJ1-6,NA,CASTWTEGSPLHF,TGTGCCAGCACCTGGACAGAAGGTTCACCCCTCCACTTT
TRBV2,NA,TRBJ1-3,NA,CASEGFKISGNTIYF,TGTGCCAGCGAGGGATTCAAAATTTCCGGAAACACCATATATTTT
TRBV5-1,TRBD2,TRBJ2-5,NA,CASSLRSGRDETQYF,TGCGCCAGCAGCTTGAGGAGCGGGAGGGATGAGACCCAGTACTTC
TRBV2,NA,TRBJ2-1,few,CASVVRDPSYNEQFF,TGTGCCAGCGTCGTCCGGGACCCCTCCTACAATGAGCAGTTCTTC
TRBV7-9,TRBD2,TRBJ2-3,NA,CASSLARLAGRFHTQYF,TGTGCCAGCAGCTTAGCTCGACTAGCGGGGAGGTTCCATACGCAGTATTTT
TRBV7-2,NA,TRBJ1-2,NA,CASSLDRRTSYTF,TGTGCCAGCAGCTTAGATAGGCGGACTAGCTACACCTTC
TRBV6-1,TRBD1,TRBJ2-7,NA,CASRRTGPYEQYF,TGTGCCAGCAGGCGGACAGGGCCCTACGAGCAGTACTTC
TRBV5-5,TRBD2,TRBJ2-7,NA,CASSLEGGLPYEQYF,TGTGCCAGCAGCCTGGAGGGAGGGTTGCCCTACGAGCAGTACTTC
TRBV6-6,NA,TRBJ1-1,NA,CASRKGGLITEAFF,TGTGCCAGCAGGAAAGGTGGATTAATCACTGAAGCTTTCTTT
TRBV6-4,NA,TRBJ1-6,NA,CASSDPIRGRGGERSYNSPLHF,TGTGCCAGCAGTGACCCGATTAGGGGCAGGGGCGGAGAGCGGTCCTATAATTCACCCCTCCACTTT
TRBV13,TRBD1,TRBJ1-3,once,CASSHGDRGKNTIYF,TGTGCCAGCAGCCACGGGGACAGGGGGAAAAACACCATATATTTT
TRBV5-1,TRBD1,TRBJ1-2,NA,CASNRQGASGIYGYTF,TGCGCCAGCAATCGACAGGGGGCATCAGGGATCTATGGCTACACCTTC
TRBV10-3,TRBD1,TRBJ2-1,NA,CAISGQGRRSSYNEQFF,TGTGCCATCAGCGGACAGGGACGGAGAAGCTCCTACAATGAGCAGTTCTTC
TRBV6-1,NA,TRBJ2-5,once,CASYGAEETQYF,TGTGCCAGCTACGGAGCGGAAGAGACCCAGTACTTC
TRBV5-1,NA,TRBJ2-7,NA,CASSLEQGYEQYF,TGCGCCAGCAGCTTGGAGCAGGGCTACGAGCAGTACTTC
TRBV25-1,NA,TRBJ2-4,once,CASSARVGSEAKNIQYF,TGTGCCAGCAGCGCCCGGGTGGGGAGTGAGGCCAAAAACATTCAGTACTTC
TRBV21-1,NA,TRBJ2-7,NA,CASSDDRFPSYEQYF,TGTGCCAGCAGCGATGACAGGTTCCCCTCCTACGAGCAGTACTTC
TRBV6-5,TRBD1,TRBJ2-5,NA,CASSSHGTADEETQYF,TGTGCCAGCAGTTCCCACGGGACAGCCGACGAAGAGACCCAGTACTTC
TRBV11-2,NA,TRBJ1-1,NA,CASSLVAGWDPEAFF,TGTGCCAGCAGCTTAGTGGCAGGGTGGGATCCTGAAGCTTTCTTT
TRBV5-1,NA,TRBJ1-1,NA,CASSLGEVTEAFF,TGCGCCAGCAGCTTAGGGGAGGTCACTGAAGCTTTCTTT
TRBV27,TRBD1,TRBJ2-3,few,CASSLRQGGFSDTQYF,TGTGCCAGCAGTTTGCGACAGGGGGGTTTCTCAGATACGCAGTATTTT
TRBV5-1,NA,TRBJ2-7,NA,CASSPDREGEQYF,TGCGCCAGCAGCCCCGACAGGGAGGGCGAGCAGTACTTC
TRBV5-5,TRBD1,TRBJ1-2,NA,CASSLGTGGEGYGYTF,TGTGCCAGCAGCTTGGGGACAGGCGGCGAGGGCTATGGCTACACCTTC
TRBV5-1,TRBD1,TRBJ2-7,NA,CASSSRTGPSYEQYF,TGCGCCAGCAGCTCGCGGACAGGGCCGAGTTACGAGCAGTACTTC
TRBV30,NA,TRBJ1-2,NA,CAWMPGATYGYTF,TGTGCCTGGATGCCAGGGGCTACCTATGGCTACACCTTC
TRBV6-1,NA,TRBJ1-1,NA,CASDRGQQGTEAFF,TGTGCCAGCGATCGCGGACAGCAGGGTACTGAAGCTTTCTTT
TRBV2,NA,TRBJ1-6,NA,CASNPDTFSPLHF,TGTGCCAGCAACCCGGACACTTTTTCACCCCTCCACTTT
TRBV5-4,NA,TRBJ2-2,NA,CASSLRRENTGELFF,TGTGCCAGCAGCTTGCGGCGGGAGAACACCGGGGAGCTGTTTTTT
TRBV2,NA,TRBJ2-2,few,CASSLGRLFF,TGTGCCAGCAGCCTCGGGCGGCTGTTTTTT
TRBV30,NA,TRBJ1-4,once,CAWSRGSLLTNEKLFF,TGTGCCTGGAGTCGGGGCAGCCTTCTAACTAATGAAAAACTGTTTTTT
TRBV5-4,NA,TRBJ2-4,NA,CASSTNQGGNIQYF,TGTGCCAGCAGCACCAACCAGGGGGGAAACATTCAGTACTTC
TRBV23-1,TRBD1,TRBJ1-2,NA,CASSPRQGYNGYTF,TGCGCCAGCAGTCCTCGACAGGGATACAATGGCTACACCTTC
TRBV19,NA,TRBJ1-2,NA,CASSARGTSTGYGYTF,TGTGCCAGTAGCGCGAGAGGGACATCCACGGGCTATGGCTACACCTTC
TRBV6-5,NA,TRBJ2-3,NA,CASSYRAFTDTQYF,TGTGCCAGCAGTTACCGGGCCTTCACAGATACGCAGTATTTT
TRBV9,NA,TRBJ2-1,NA,CASSLDNEQFF,TGTGCCAGCAGCCTAGACAATGAGCAGTTCTTC
TRBV7-2,TRBD1,TRBJ2-7,NA,CASSGTGSYEQYF,TGTGCCAGCAGCGGGACAGGAAGCTACGAGCAGTACTTC
TRBV7-2,NA,TRBJ1-1,NA,CASSLRGATGTEAFF,TGTGCCAGCAGCTTAAGAGGCGCCACAGGGACTGAAGCTTTCTTT
TRBV7-7,TRBD1,TRBJ1-2,once,CASSHDTGGTYGYTF,TGTGCCAGCAGCCATGACACAGGGGGGACCTATGGCTACACCTTC
TRBV4-3,TRBD1,TRBJ2-5,NA,CASSQDSTGPQETQYF,TGCGCCAGCAGCCAAGATTCGACAGGGCCACAAGAGACCCAGTACTTC
TRBV18,NA,TRBJ2-3,NA,CASSLRDPSTDTQYF,TGTGCCAGCTCTCTCCGGGACCCTAGCACAGATACGCAGTATTTT
TRBV18,TRBD2,TRBJ2-3,NA,CASSPVGLAGGDDTQYF,TGTGCCAGCTCACCAGTGGGACTAGCGGGAGGCGATGATACGCAGTATTTT
TRBV4-1,NA,TRBJ2-7,NA,CASSQGPRVTYEQYF,TGCGCCAGCAGCCAAGGGCCCAGGGTGACCTACGAGCAGTACTTC
TRBV10-3,NA,TRBJ2-2,NA,CAITSVGVDTGELFF,TGTGCCATCACCTCAGTGGGCGTCGACACCGGGGAGCTGTTTTTT
TRBV29-1,NA,TRBJ2-6,NA,CSVAVASGANVLTF,TGCAGCGTAGCGGTTGCCTCTGGGGCCAACGTCCTGACTTTC
TRBV7-9,TRBD2,TRBJ2-1,NA,CASAPGGAKFF,TGTGCCAGCGCCCCCGGGGGGGCGAAGTTCTTC
TRBV30,TRBD1,TRBJ1-1,NA,CAWSGIRGMNTEAFF,TGTGCCTGGAGTGGAATCAGGGGGATGAACACTGAAGCTTTCTTT
TRBV6-5,TRBD2,TRBJ2-7,NA,CASRRGEGSYEQYF,TGTGCCAGCCGTCGGGGGGAGGGGTCCTACGAGCAGTACTTC
TRBV10-3,TRBD2,TRBJ2-3,NA,CAISESSSGTSTDTQYF,TGTGCCATCAGTGAGTCCTCTAGCGGAACTAGCACAGATACGCAGTATTTT
TRBV4-1,NA,TRBJ1-5,NA,CASSQDRDQPQHF,TGCGCCAGCAGCCAAGATCGGGATCAGCCCCAGCATTTT
TRBV10-3,TRBD1,TRBJ1-2,NA,CAISGGGGAEYGYTF,TGTGCCATCAGTGGTGGAGGGGGCGCAGAGTATGGCTACACCTTC